The 21 T cell receptor beta chains given below trace back to one sample, sequenced in a study of T cell responses to AZD1222 COVID-19 vaccine. The repertoire was sequenced with immunoSEQ multiplex PCR; TCRdb's copy has only in-frame clones and lacks some. Counted here are over 150,000 clones, about 90% occurring once; the ten biggest clones make up roughly 6%. This material consisted of peripheral blood, taken on day 0 of AZD1222 vaccination. These receptors originate from an adult in good health.

V gene TRBV6-5 combines with J gene TRBJ2-7; TRBD2 matches at 12 bases. V trimming: 4 bases; J trimming: 0 bases; junction bases outside the gene matches: 4. CDR3 length: 16 amino acids. Per the germline V gene, CDR1 is MNHEY and CDR2 is SVGAGI. CDR3 in DNA: TGTGCCAGCAGTTCTACTAGCGGGAGGTTCTCCTACGAGCAGTACTTC. Translated, it gives CASSSTSGRFSYEQYF.

The V gene is TRBV6-2 or TRBV6-3, the J gene TRBJ1-5, with no clear D. The CDR3 runs 13 residues. Germline V CDR1 and CDR2: MNHEY, SVGEGT. V lost 5 bases to trimming and J lost 0 bases, with 5 bases between them. The CDR3, as DNA: TGTGCCAGCAGTCTAGGTAGCAATCAGCCCCAGCATTTT. This sequence encodes CASSLGSNQPQHF.

The gene calls are TRBV5-1 and TRBJ2-1, with TRBD1 matching 7 bases. CDR3 length equals 12 residues. V lost 4 bases, J lost 9 bases, and 4 bases stayed unmatched. Germline CDR1 is SGHRS and CDR2 is YFSETQ. CDR3 in amino acids: CASSRNRGEQFF. The CDR3 nucleotides read TGCGCCAGCAGCCGCAACAGGGGTGAGCAGTTCTTC.

V is TRBV29-1 and J is TRBJ1-2; 8 bases agree with TRBD1. Per the germline V gene, CDR1 is SQVTM and CDR2 is ANQGSEA. Trimming at V came to 4 bases and at J to 7 bases, leaving 5 bases not matched to a gene. The CDR3 length is 12 residues. The CDR3 DNA sequence: TGCAGCGTTGCATCGACAGGGGCTGGCTACACCTTC. This codes for CSVASTGAGYTF. The full variable domain, its missing parts supplied by reference TRBV29-1 and TRBJ1-2, is SAVISQKPSRDICQRGTSLTIQCQVDSQVTMMFWYRQQPGQSLTLIATANQGSEATYESGFVIDKFPISRPNLTFSTLTVSNMSPEDSSIYLCSVASTGAGYTFGSGTRLTVV.

This clone has just one count. The chain links TRBV6-5 to TRBJ2-7; no firm D call. This CDR3 is 14 amino acids long. From germline, CDR1 is MNHEY and CDR2 SVGAGI. V was pared by 2 bases and J by 3 bases, with 11 bases between. The CDR3 nucleotides are TGTGCCAGCAGTTACGACCCCCGGGTCTACGAGCAGTACTTC. This codes for CASSYDPRVYEQYF.

The chain recombines TRBV2 with TRBJ2-3, with TRBD2 matching over 10 bases. CDR3 size: 19 residues. V lost 8 bases, J lost 1 base, and 18 bases stayed unmatched. Looked up from germline, CDR1 is SNHLY and CDR2 is FYNNEI. The CDR3 loop is CASWVGPTLSGRGTDTQYF. The CDR3 region has the DNA TGTGCCAGCTGGGTGGGACCGACCTTAAGCGGGAGGGGCACAGATACGCAGTATTTT.

This chain links TRBV28 with TRBJ2-7, with D perhaps TRBD1 (6 bases). The V end was cut by 1 base, the J end by 2 bases, with 9 bases between. The germline gives CDR1 MDHEN, CDR2 SYDVKM. The CDR3 contains 14 residues. CDR3 sequence reads: CASSLFRDTYEQYF. The CDR3 DNA sequence: TGTGCCAGCAGTTTATTCCGGGACACCTACGAGCAGTACTTC.

The chain uses TRBV3-1 (or the pseudogene TRBV3-2) and TRBJ2-1; D could derive from TRBD1 or TRBD2 (5 bases each). Looked up from germline, CDR1 is LGHDT and CDR2 is YNNKEL (reference sequence). Trimming shortened V by 4 bases and J by 7 bases, and 17 bases separated the two germline ends. The CDR3 length is 15 residues. DNA for the CDR3: TGTGCCAGCAGCCTGGGGGTAGCACAAGGTAATGAGCAGTTCTTC. Translation: CASSLGVAQGNEQFF.

Notes on this clone: The sample contains more than one DNA sequence encoding this CDR3. The chain uses TRBV20-1 and TRBJ1-2; 8 bases match TRBD1. CDR1 is DFQATT, CDR2 SNEGSKA, per germline (reference sequence). Trimming at V came to 6 bases and at J to 4 bases, leaving 1 base not matched to a gene. The CDR3 is made up of 11 amino acids. CDR3 DNA: TGCAGTGCCGACAGGGGCTATGGCTACACCTTC. The encoded protein is CSADRGYGYTF.

The chain couples TRBV5-8 to TRBJ2-2; no reliable D call. The V end lost 0 bases, the J end lost 6 bases, and 3 bases lay between the germline ends. CDR1 and CDR2 (germline): SGHTS, YDEGEE. This CDR3 contains 12 residues. Written as DNA, the CDR3 is TGTGCCAGCAGCTTGGGGGCCGGGGAGCTGTTTTTT. It specifies CASSLGAGELFF.

This clone was seen only once. The rearrangement uses TRBV29-1 and TRBJ1-1, with D maybe TRBD1 (6 bases). Germline assignment: CDR1 SQVTM and CDR2 ANQGSEA. CDR3 length: 10 residues. Trimming removed 4 bases at V and 8 bases at J, with 8 bases between. This CDR3 reads CSVGRGEAFF. CDR3 coding DNA: TGCAGCGTTGGGAGGGGGGAAGCTTTCTTT.

This clone was observed a single time. This CDR3 is CAWSRGGETQYF. The CDR3 DNA follows: TGTGCCTGGAGTAGGGGGGGAGAGACCCAGTACTTC. The chain is built from TRBV30 and TRBJ2-5; tentative D call: TRBD2 (7 bases). CDR1 is GTSNPN and CDR2 is SVGIG in the germline V gene (reference sequence). V was trimmed by 2 bases and J by 4 bases, leaving 8 bases between them. The CDR3 runs to 12 residues.

This clone was detected once. This rearrangement joins TRBV7-9 to TRBJ1-6; 7 bases are shared with TRBD1. Trimming at V came to 5 bases and at J to 9 bases, leaving 13 bases not matched to a gene. CDR1 and CDR2 from the germline V gene are SEHNR and FQNEAQ (reference sequence). CDR3 size: 16 residues. CDR3 coding DNA: TGTGCCAGCAGCAATCTTCGGGACAGATACGGTTCACCCCTCCACTTT. It translates to CASSNLRDRYGSPLHF.

J is TRBJ1-2 and V is TRBV5-1, with 12 bases aligning to TRBD1. V gave up 4 bases and J gave up 9 bases; unmatched junction bases: 7. The CDR3 has 14 residues. Per the germline V gene, CDR1 is SGHRS and CDR2 is YFSETQ. CDR3 region: CASSAGQGARSYTF. The DNA for the CDR3 is TGCGCCAGCAGCGCGGGACAGGGGGCGAGGAGCTACACCTTC. The full variable domain, completed using reference TRBV5-1 and TRBJ1-2, is KAGVTQTPRYLIKTRGQQVTLSCSPISGHRSVSWYQQTPGQGLQFLFEYFSETQRNKGNFPGRFSGRQFSNSRSEMNVSTLELGDSALYLCASSAGQGARSYTFGSGTRLTVV.

The rearrangement links TRBV6-6 to TRBJ1-3; no clear D gene. The CDR3 is 17 amino acids. Trimming removed 5 bases from V and 0 bases from J, with 17 bases in between. Per germline, CDR1 MNHNY and CDR2 SVGAGI (reference sequence). CDR3 in amino acids: CASSREQTIRSGNTIYF. The CDR3 nucleotides read TGTGCCAGCAGTCGGGAACAGACCATACGCTCTGGAAACACCATATATTTT.

This chain uses TRBV2 with TRBJ2-5; D ambiguous. V was cut by 5 bases and J by 7 bases, with 14 bases left in between. Per the germline V gene, CDR1 is SNHLY and CDR2 is FYNNEI. The CDR3 loop spans 13 amino acids. The CDR3 loop is CASSRPLGLTQYF. The CDR3 nucleotides are TGTGCCAGCAGTCGGCCCCTGGGGTTGACCCAGTACTTC.

The chain couples TRBV28 to TRBJ1-5, with TRBD1 identical over 7 bases. Germline CDR1 is MDHEN and CDR2 is SYDVKM. The CDR3 is made up of 12 amino acids. J was trimmed by 5 bases and V by 11 bases; bases with no gene match: 6. The CDR3 reads CASKGGYQPQHF. The CDR3 DNA reads TGTGCCTCTAAAGGGGGCTATCAGCCCCAGCATTTT.

The chain has TRBV27 and TRBJ1-4; TRBD1 is a possible D gene (5 bases). Trimming took 7 bases from V and 8 from J, leaving 20 bases between them. CDR3 length: 15 residues. CDR1 and CDR2 (germline): MNHEY, SMNVEV (reference sequence). The CDR3 region is CASTPYAGVGEKLFF. The CDR3 DNA sequence: TGTGCCAGCACCCCTTACGCGGGGGTAGGCGAAAAACTGTTTTTT. The variable domain in full, with the rest retrieved from reference TRBV27 and TRBJ1-4, is EAQVTQNPRYLITVTGKKLTVTCSQNMNHEYMSWYRQDPGLGLRQIYYSMNVEVTDKGDVPEGYKVSRKEKRNFPLILESPSPNQTSLYFCASTPYAGVGEKLFFGSGTQLSVL.

The chain combines TRBV6-6 with TRBJ2-1; 7 bases are shared with TRBD2. CDR3 length: 14 residues. V was clipped by 6 bases and J by 5 bases; unmatched bases: 7. Germline CDR1 and CDR2: MNHNY and SVGAGI (reference sequence). The CDR3 protein is CASRDGGTNNEQFF. CDR3 nucleotides: TGTGCCAGCAGGGACGGGGGGACTAACAATGAGCAGTTCTTC.

The chain joins TRBV7-2 to TRBJ1-4, with TRBD1 as a possible D gene (5 bases). CDR3 length: 14 amino acids. In germline, CDR1 is SGHTA, CDR2 FQGNSA. The V and J ends lost 0 bases and 6 bases respectively, with 8 bases between them. DNA of the CDR3: TGTGCCAGCAGCTTAGCCAGGGAAGATGAAAAACTGTTTTTT. Protein product: CASSLAREDEKLFF.

In its sample, this clone was seen once. The chain couples TRBV5-6 to TRBJ2-3; possibly TRBD2 for D (6 bases). V was shortened by 4 bases and J by 0 bases, with 15 bases between the two germline ends. Germline V gene data show CDR1 as SGHDT and CDR2 as YYEEEE. The CDR3 has 16 amino acids. CDR3: CASSTGTSTSTDTQYF. In DNA, the CDR3 is TGTGCCAGCAGCACGGGGACTTCCACTAGCACAGATACGCAGTATTTT.